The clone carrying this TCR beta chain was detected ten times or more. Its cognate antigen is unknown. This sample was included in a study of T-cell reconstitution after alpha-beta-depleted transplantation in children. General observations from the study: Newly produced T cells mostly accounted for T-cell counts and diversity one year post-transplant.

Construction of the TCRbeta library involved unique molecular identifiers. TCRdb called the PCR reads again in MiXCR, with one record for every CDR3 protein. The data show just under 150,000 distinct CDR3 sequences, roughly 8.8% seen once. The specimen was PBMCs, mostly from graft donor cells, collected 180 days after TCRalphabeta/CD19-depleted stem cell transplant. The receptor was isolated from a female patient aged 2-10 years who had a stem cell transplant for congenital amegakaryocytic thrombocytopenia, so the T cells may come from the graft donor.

The CDR3 sequence is CSARDLVRTETGELFF. The CDR3 DNA reads TGCAGTGCTAGAGATCTTGTCAGGACGGAAACCGGGGAGCTGTTTTTT. The V call is TRBV20-1, the J call TRBJ2-2, with D hard to call. The germline gives CDR1 DFQATT, CDR2 SNEGSKA (reference sequence). The CDR3 totals 16 residues. V was trimmed by 0 bases and J by 5 bases, leaving 16 bases between them.